A selection of T cell receptor beta chains follows, all from one sample in a study of CXCR3-negative and CXCR3-positive naive CD8 T cells. Reanalyzing the 5' RACE reads, TCRdb keeps one entry per CDR3 protein, without DNA. The sample totals some 60,000 distinct CDR3 sequences. Sequenced material: naive CXCR3+ CD8+ T cells from blood. The receptors come from a human donor in good health. Some clones in this sample may be carry-over from other donors' samples. The CDR3 runs from the conserved cysteine through the conserved F or W. The order of the fields is J gene, V gene, CDR3 protein.

j_gene: TRBJ2-7
v_gene: TRBV7-6
CDR3aa: CASSRDRGYEQYF

j_gene: TRBJ1-2
v_gene: TRBV29-1
CDR3aa: CSVGDQGLGYTF

j_gene: TRBJ2-7
v_gene: TRBV29-1
CDR3aa: CSVPGVVQSEQYF

j_gene: TRBJ1-4
v_gene: TRBV7-9
CDR3aa: CASSLARQGAANEKLFF

j_gene: TRBJ2-7
v_gene: TRBV29-1
CDR3aa: CSVEDQPDEQYF

j_gene: TRBJ2-7
v_gene: TRBV15
CDR3aa: CATSGRNRNAYEQYF

j_gene: TRBJ2-3
v_gene: TRBV20-1
CDR3aa: CSAELITPVSRTGVLGDTQYF

j_gene: TRBJ1-1
v_gene: TRBV6-5
CDR3aa: CASSYFTGNTEAFF

j_gene: TRBJ1-4
v_gene: TRBV7-9
CDR3aa: CASSSPGQGAIGVEKLFF

j_gene: TRBJ2-1
v_gene: TRBV28
CDR3aa: CASHRGDGLNEQFF

j_gene: TRBJ2-1
v_gene: TRBV12-3/TRBV12-4
CDR3aa: CASRGGQDTYNEQFF

j_gene: TRBJ2-2
v_gene: TRBV29-1
CDR3aa: CSVPGQRSTGELFF

j_gene: TRBJ1-4
v_gene: TRBV25-1
CDR3aa: CASSSFRDLFF

j_gene: TRBJ1-2
v_gene: TRBV20-1
CDR3aa: CSARGGNEGGYTF

j_gene: TRBJ2-3
v_gene: TRBV21-1
CDR3aa: CASSKRQGADTQYF

j_gene: TRBJ1-2
v_gene: TRBV4-1
CDR3aa: CASSQVGRTEIYGYTF

j_gene: TRBJ2-3
v_gene: TRBV7-9
CDR3aa: CASSIGSTDTQYF

j_gene: TRBJ2-2
v_gene: TRBV20-1
CDR3aa: CSAGTPTIGTGELFF

j_gene: TRBJ1-5
v_gene: TRBV19
CDR3aa: CASSLQGDNQPQHF

j_gene: TRBJ2-7
v_gene: TRBV4-3
CDR3aa: CASSQGLSGYEQYF

j_gene: TRBJ2-3
v_gene: TRBV12-3/TRBV12-4
CDR3aa: CASSPAGALYF

j_gene: TRBJ2-7
v_gene: TRBV29-1
CDR3aa: CSAEAGAGNEQYF

j_gene: TRBJ2-3
v_gene: TRBV7-8
CDR3aa: CASSFAGGPGDTQYF

j_gene: TRBJ1-1
v_gene: TRBV19
CDR3aa: CASSGWTANTEAFF

j_gene: TRBJ1-2
v_gene: TRBV15
CDR3aa: CATSREKGLTVGYTF

j_gene: TRBJ2-5
v_gene: TRBV7-2
CDR3aa: CASSLPPWTQYF

j_gene: TRBJ2-7
v_gene: TRBV7-8
CDR3aa: CASSLVGVGGREQYF

j_gene: TRBJ2-3
v_gene: TRBV7-9
CDR3aa: CASNGLAARGTDTQYF

j_gene: TRBJ2-1
v_gene: TRBV27
CDR3aa: CASSWVPETNEQFF

j_gene: TRBJ2-2
v_gene: TRBV7-3
CDR3aa: CASSLDGTSGEKNTGELFF

j_gene: TRBJ2-7
v_gene: TRBV5-1
CDR3aa: CASSLANRGTSYEQYF

j_gene: TRBJ1-1
v_gene: TRBV7-9
CDR3aa: CASSSVMNTEAFF

j_gene: TRBJ2-3
v_gene: TRBV4-1
CDR3aa: CASSMVGTDTQYF

j_gene: TRBJ2-1
v_gene: TRBV7-9
CDR3aa: CASTGTTYNEQFF

j_gene: TRBJ2-7
v_gene: TRBV7-9
CDR3aa: CASSLLRAPQGEQFF

j_gene: TRBJ1-1
v_gene: TRBV25-1
CDR3aa: CASSDIDALREAFF

j_gene: TRBJ2-1
v_gene: TRBV5-1
CDR3aa: CASKPGTSGIYEQFF

j_gene: TRBJ2-7
v_gene: TRBV9
CDR3aa: CASSASGVQGNIYEQYF

j_gene: TRBJ2-7
v_gene: TRBV7-2
CDR3aa: CASSSVRSFSYEQYF

j_gene: TRBJ1-5
v_gene: TRBV18
CDR3aa: CASSPGKGQGPQPQHF

j_gene: TRBJ2-1
v_gene: TRBV20-1
CDR3aa: CSASGQESSYNEQFF

j_gene: TRBJ2-7
v_gene: TRBV15
CDR3aa: CATSRGTGSPEQYF

j_gene: TRBJ2-7
v_gene: TRBV6-5
CDR3aa: CASSYGTSGNYEQYF

j_gene: TRBJ2-7
v_gene: TRBV29-1
CDR3aa: CSVEDLSSYEQYF

j_gene: TRBJ2-3
v_gene: TRBV28
CDR3aa: CASSSRQEFADTQYF